This T cell receptor (beta chain) stems from a study of breast tumors, draining lymph nodes, adjacent tissues. The CDR3 has 14 residues. V shed 5 bases, J shed 2 bases, and the junction held 1 base outside the gene matches. Germline CDR1 is MDHEN and CDR2 is SYDVKM. TCRdb reprocessed the multiplex PCR reads with MiXCR, giving one entry per CDR3 protein. Of about 47,000 distinct CDR3 sequences detected, approximately 22% appear once; the ten largest clones hold 6.5% to 8%. The sample consisted of breast tumor tissue. This receptor was taken from a female donor with breast cancer. Some clones in this sample may be carry-over from other donors' samples. The V call is TRBV28, the J call TRBJ2-1; 9 nucleotides agree with TRBD2. The CDR3 region is CASSIAGAYNEQFF. The CDR3, as DNA: TGTGCCAGCAGTATAGCGGGGGCCTACAATGAGCAGTTCTTC.